This T cell receptor (beta chain) was sequenced for a study of low-dose radiotherapy and immunotherapy resistance in tumors. As for the study in general: Cohort 1 received 0.5 Gy per fraction every 2 weeks, totaling 6.5 Gy. Intravenous nivolumab 240 mg every two weeks plus ipilimumab 1 mg/kg every six weeks was given to patients.

Covering alpha and beta chains, TRAV- and TRBV-specific primers were used for the first-strand cDNA. TCR amplification used 20 to 25 PCR cycles, a constant-region primer and a V-primer adapter. TCRdb redid the calling of the reads with MiXCR, one entry per CDR3 protein. The profile shows about 82,000 distinct CDR3 sequences, 18% of them singletons. This clonotype was seen many times. The sample's time point: before trial treatment. Treatment combined nivolumab, ipilimumab, aspirin, low-dose cyclophosphamide and low-dose radiotherapy in a dose-escalation trial. This clonotype was sampled from a male donor with prostate cancer. The sequencing here drew on PBMCs, taken before treatment.

The CDR3 spells CASSPYTGTGELFF. The CDR3 DNA sequence: TGTGCCAGCAGTCCCTACACCGGGACGGGGGAGCTGTTTTTT. The chain combines TRBV6-6 with TRBJ2-2, with D possibly being TRBD1 or TRBD2 (5 bases each). V was shortened by 5 bases and J by 8 bases, with 15 bases between the two germline ends. This CDR3 has 14 residues. Looked up from germline, CDR1 is MNHNY and CDR2 is SVGAGI (reference sequence).